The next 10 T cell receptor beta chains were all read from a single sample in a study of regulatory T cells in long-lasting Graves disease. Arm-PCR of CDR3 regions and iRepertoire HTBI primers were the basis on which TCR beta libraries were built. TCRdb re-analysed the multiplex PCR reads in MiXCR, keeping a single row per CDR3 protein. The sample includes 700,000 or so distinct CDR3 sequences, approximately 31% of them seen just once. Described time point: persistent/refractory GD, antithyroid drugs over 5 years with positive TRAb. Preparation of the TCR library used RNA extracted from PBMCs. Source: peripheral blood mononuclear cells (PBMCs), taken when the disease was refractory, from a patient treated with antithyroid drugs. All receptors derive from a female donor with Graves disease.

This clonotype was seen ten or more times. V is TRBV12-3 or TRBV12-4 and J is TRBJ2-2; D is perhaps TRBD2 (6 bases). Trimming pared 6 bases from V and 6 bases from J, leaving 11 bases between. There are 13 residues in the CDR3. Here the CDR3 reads CASRIREAGELFF. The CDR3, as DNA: TGTGCCAGCAGGATCAGGGAGGCCGGGGAGCTGTTTTTT.

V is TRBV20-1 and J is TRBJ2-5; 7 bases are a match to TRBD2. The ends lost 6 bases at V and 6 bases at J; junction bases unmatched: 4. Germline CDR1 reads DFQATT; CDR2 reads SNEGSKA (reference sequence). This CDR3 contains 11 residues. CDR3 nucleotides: TGCAGTGCCCCAGCGGGGAAGACCCAGTACTTC. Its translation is CSAPAGKTQYF.

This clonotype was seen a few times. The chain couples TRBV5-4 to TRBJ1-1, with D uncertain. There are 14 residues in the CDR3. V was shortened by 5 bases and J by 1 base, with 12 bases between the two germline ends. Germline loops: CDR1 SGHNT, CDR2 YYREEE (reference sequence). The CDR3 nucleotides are TGTGCCAGCAGACTACCAGACCCGAACACTGAAGCTTTCTTT. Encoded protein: CASRLPDPNTEAFF. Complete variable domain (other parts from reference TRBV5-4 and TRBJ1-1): ETGVTQSPTHLIKTRGQQVTLRCSSQSGHNTVSWYQQALGQGPQFIFQYYREEENGRGNFPPRFSGLQFPNYSSELNVNALELDDSALYLCASRLPDPNTEAFFGQGTRLTVV.

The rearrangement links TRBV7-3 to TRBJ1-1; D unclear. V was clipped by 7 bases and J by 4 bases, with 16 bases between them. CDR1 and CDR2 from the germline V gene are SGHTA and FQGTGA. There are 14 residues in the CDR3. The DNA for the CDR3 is TGTGCCAGCACCCCCTCGTGGGTGGCCACTGAAGCTTTCTTT. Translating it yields CASTPSWVATEAFF. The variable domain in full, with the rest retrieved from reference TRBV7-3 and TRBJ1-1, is GAGVSQTPSNKVTEKGKYVELRCDPISGHTALYWYRQSLGQGPEFLIYFQGTGAADDSGLPNDRFFAVRPEGSVSTLKIQRTERGDSAVYLCASTPSWVATEAFFGQGTRLTVV.

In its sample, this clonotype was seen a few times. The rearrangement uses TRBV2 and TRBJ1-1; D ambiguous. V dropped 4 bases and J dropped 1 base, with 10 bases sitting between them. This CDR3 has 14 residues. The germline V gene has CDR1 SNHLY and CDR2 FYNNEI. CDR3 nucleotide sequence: TGTGCCAGCAGTGCCGGACGGGGGAACACTGAAGCTTTCTTT. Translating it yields CASSAGRGNTEAFF.

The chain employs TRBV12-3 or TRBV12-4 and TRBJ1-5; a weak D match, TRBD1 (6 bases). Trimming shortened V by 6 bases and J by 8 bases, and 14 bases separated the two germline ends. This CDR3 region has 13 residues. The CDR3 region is CASSPTGSEPQHF. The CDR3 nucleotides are TGTGCCAGCAGCCCAACAGGGTCCGAGCCCCAGCATTTT.

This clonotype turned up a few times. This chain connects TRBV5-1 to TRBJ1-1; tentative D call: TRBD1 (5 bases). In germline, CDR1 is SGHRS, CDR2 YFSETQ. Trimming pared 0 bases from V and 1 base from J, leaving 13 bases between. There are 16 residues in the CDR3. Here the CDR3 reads CASSLAGGNRNTEAFF. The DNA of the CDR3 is TGCGCCAGCAGCTTGGCCGGGGGGAATCGGAACACTGAAGCTTTCTTT.

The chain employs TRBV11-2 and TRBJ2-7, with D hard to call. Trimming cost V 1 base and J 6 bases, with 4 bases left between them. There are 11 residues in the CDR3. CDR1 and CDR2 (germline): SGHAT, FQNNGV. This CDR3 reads CASSLASEQYF. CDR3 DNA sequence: TGTGCCAGCAGCTTAGCAAGCGAGCAGTACTTC.

The CDR3, as DNA: TGCAGCGTTGAAGATAATCGGGAAGGCTCTAGCGGGGAGCTGTTTTTT. Protein sequence: CSVEDNREGSSGELFF. The chain uses TRBV29-1 and TRBJ2-2, with D perhaps TRBD2 (5 bases). Germline CDR1 reads SQVTM; CDR2 reads ANQGSEA. The CDR3 consists of 16 residues. V lost 0 bases to trimming and J lost 7 bases, with 18 bases between them.

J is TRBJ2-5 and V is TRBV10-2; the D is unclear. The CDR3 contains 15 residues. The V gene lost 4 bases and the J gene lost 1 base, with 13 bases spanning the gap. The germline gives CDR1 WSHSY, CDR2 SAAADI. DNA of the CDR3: TGCGCCAGCAGTGGACGTTGGGGAACCCAAGAGACCCAGTACTTC. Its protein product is CASSGRWGTQETQYF.